Listed below are T cell receptor beta chains from one sample, sequenced in a study of CD8 T cells in ankylosing spondylitis. TCRdb recomputed calls from the 5' RACE reads with MiXCR, one row per CDR3 protein. The sample includes about 500,000 distinct CDR3 sequences, about 5.7% seen only once; the top ten take approximately 4%. Material for sequencing was blood, either unsorted or a sorted T cell fraction (not recorded which). These receptors were collected from a male donor with ankylosing spondylitis. Both conserved end residues are part of each CDR3. The D gene is left open where the match is weak. Size is omitted from some rows. Given values are once, few, many or a class for expanded clones.

TRBJ1-5	many	TRBV20-1	-	TGCAGTGCCACGCGGGTTCCGAGCCAGCCCCAGCATTTT	CSATRVPSQPQHF
TRBJ2-3	many	TRBV5-1	-	TGCGCCAGCAGCTTGGAAGGGGTCACCAACCCGTACACAGATACGCAGTATTTT	CASSLEGVTNPYTDTQYF
TRBJ2-7	many	TRBV10-3	TRBD1	TGTGCCATCAGTCCGGGACAGGGCGCCTACGAGCAGTACTTC	CAISPGQGAYEQYF
TRBJ2-3	many	TRBV5-1	-	TGCGCCAGCAGCTTGGGGGGCCGGGCAGATACGCAGTATTTT	CASSLGGRADTQYF
TRBJ2-6	-	TRBV20-1	-	TGCTGTGCTAGATTCCAGGGAGGAACTGGGGCCAACGTCCTGACTTTC	CCARFQGGTGANVLTF
TRBJ2-1	many	TRBV10-3	-	TGTGCCACCAATCTGGAGGGAGGTAGAAATGAGCAGTTCTTC	CATNLEGGRNEQFF
TRBJ2-1	-	TRBV6-4	-	TGTGCCAGCAGTGACTCGCGCCTAGCCCATGTGCAGTTCTTC	CASSDSRLAHVQFF
TRBJ1-2	many	TRBV7-2	-	TGTGCCAGCAGCTCCCGCGGTTTCGCTTTAGGCTACACCTTC	CASSSRGFALGYTF
TRBJ2-3	many	TRBV20-1	-	TGCAGTGCTAGGGGTAGCGGCACAGATACGCAGTATTTT	CSARGSGTDTQYF
TRBJ1-2	many	TRBV6-5	TRBD1	TGTGCCAGCAGTTATTTGGACAGGGTTCTCTATGGCTACACCTTC	CASSYLDRVLYGYTF
TRBJ2-1	many	TRBV7-9	-	TGTGCCAGCAGCTTCCCTGGGACACCCGAATCGGGGCAGTTCTTC	CASSFPGTPESGQFF
TRBJ1-1	many	TRBV5-1	-	TGCGCCAGCAGTCTGGCAGGGAGGGTTGAGGCTTTCTTT	CASSLAGRVEAFF
TRBJ2-5	many	TRBV20-1	-	TGCAGTGCTAGTCGGCTTTCCGAGACCCAGTACTTC	CSASRLSETQYF
TRBJ1-5	few	TRBV5-1	-	TGCGCCAGCAGCTTAGGAGGGGGAAACAATCAGCCCCAGCATTTT	CASSLGGGNNQPQHF
TRBJ2-5	-	TRBV14	-	TGTGCCAGCAGCCAAACCAGGGACGCCGGAGAGACCCAGTACTTC	CASSQTRDAGETQYF
TRBJ2-3	few	TRBV4-1	TRBD2	TGCGCCAGCAGCCCCCCTGTCGGTAGCGGGGACCATACGCAGTATTTT	CASSPPVGSGDHTQYF
TRBJ2-6	-	TRBV3-1	-	TGTGCCAGCAGCCGAAAATACTCTGGGGCCAACGTCCTGACTTTC	CASSRKYSGANVLTF
TRBJ2-4	-	TRBV6-2/TRBV6-3	TRBD2	TGTGCCAGCAGGCCCAGACTAGCGGGAGCCAAAAACATTCAGTACTTC	CASRPRLAGAKNIQYF
TRBJ2-4	many	TRBV5-1	-	TGCGCCAGCAGGAAGGACGGGTCCCCCATTCAGTACTTC	CASRKDGSPIQYF
TRBJ2-1	many	TRBV5-6	-	TGTGCCAGCAGCCCTCCCTCCGAAAGCTCCTACAATGAGCAGTTCTTC	CASSPPSESSYNEQFF
TRBJ1-4	many	TRBV5-1	-	TGCGCCAGCAGAACAACAGAAAAACTGTTTTTT	CASRTTEKLFF
TRBJ1-1	many	TRBV9	-	TGTGCCAGCAGCGTAGTAGGGGCCGGCACTGAAGCTTTCTTT	CASSVVGAGTEAFF
TRBJ2-2	-	TRBV18	-	TGTGCCAGCTCACCACCGCGGGGAGCCACCGGGGAGCTGTTTTTT	CASSPPRGATGELFF
TRBJ2-1	-	TRBV12-3/TRBV12-4	TRBD2	TGTGCCAGCAGTTTGGGCAGGCTAGCGGGGCGATCCAATGAGCAGTTCTTC	CASSLGRLAGRSNEQFF
TRBJ1-2	many	TRBV6-5	-	TGTGCCAGCAGTTGGAAACCGGACGGATCCATTTATGGCTACACCTTC	CASSWKPDGSIYGYTF
TRBJ2-7	many	TRBV7-9	TRBD1	TGTGCCAGCAGCTCTGTCCCGGGACAGGGTTGGGAGCAGTACTTC	CASSSVPGQGWEQYF
TRBJ1-1	many	TRBV29-1	-	TGCAGCGTTGTCAGGGTCATGAACACTGAAGCTTTCTTT	CSVVRVMNTEAFF
TRBJ2-3	-	TRBV7-2	TRBD2	TGTGCCAGCAGCTTAGGAAGCGGGACGCTGAACACAGATACGCAGTATTTT	CASSLGSGTLNTDTQYF
TRBJ1-1	many	TRBV6-1	-	TGTGCCAGCAAGGCCTCCGGTTACACTGAAGCTTTCTTT	CASKASGYTEAFF
TRBJ2-5	few	TRBV28	TRBD2	TGTGCCGGCCAGGGGACTAGCGGGGGGCGGAGGCGGTACTTC	CAGQGTSGGRRRYF
TRBJ1-5	many	TRBV6-2/TRBV6-3	TRBD1	TGTGCCAGCAGCCCGCTAGACAGGGGCCTCGATCAGCCCCAGCATTTT	CASSPLDRGLDQPQHF
TRBJ2-3	many	TRBV5-1	-	TGCGCCAGCAGCTTGGGGTATGATACGCAGTATTTT	CASSLGYDTQYF
TRBJ1-1	many	TRBV24-1	TRBD1	TGTGCCACCAGTGATTCCAGGACAGGGGGTACTGAAGCTTTCTTT	CATSDSRTGGTEAFF
TRBJ1-5	many	TRBV12-3/TRBV12-4	TRBD1	TGTGCCAGCAGAGAGACAGGGGGCGGGGGTCAGCCCCAGCATTTT	CASRETGGGGQPQHF
TRBJ2-3	few	TRBV30	-	TGTGCCTGGAGTTGGACACACAGCACAGATACGCAGTATTTT	CAWSWTHSTDTQYF
TRBJ1-1	many	TRBV5-1	-	TGCGCCAGCAGCTTCAATAAGGTGTCTGAAGCTTTCTTT	CASSFNKVSEAFF
TRBJ1-1	-	TRBV5-5	TRBD1	TGTGCCAGCAGGCCGACAGGGTCAATGGCTGAAGCTTTCTTT	CASRPTGSMAEAFF
TRBJ2-1	many	TRBV4-1	TRBD2	TGCGCCAGTCGACCGGGACTAGCTGCCTTCGAGCAGTTCTTC	CASRPGLAAFEQFF
TRBJ1-1	many	TRBV7-2	-	TGTGCCAGCAGCTTGCAGACAGGTAACACTGAAGCTTTCTTT	CASSLQTGNTEAFF
TRBJ2-1	many	TRBV10-3	-	TGTGCCATCAGTGAGTCGCAGGGTAGTGGGAATGAGCAGTTCTTC	CAISESQGSGNEQFF
TRBJ2-1	many	TRBV20-1	-	TGCAGTGCTTTGGACCCCGGGATTGGTGACAATGAGCAGTTCTTC	CSALDPGIGDNEQFF
TRBJ1-5	many	TRBV29-1	-	TGCAGCGTCCTTTTACTCGAACTCCAGCATTTT	CSVLLLELQHF
TRBJ1-4	many	TRBV4-3	TRBD1	TGCGCCAGCAGCCTTCCCCTGGGACAGGGCCCTGAAAAACTGTTTTTT	CASSLPLGQGPEKLFF
TRBJ1-1	-	TRBV18	-	TGTGCCAGCTCACCAAACATGCAGGGGAACACTGAAGCTTTCTTT	CASSPNMQGNTEAFF
TRBJ1-2	few	TRBV5-1	TRBD1	TGCGCCAGCAGCTTGACCGGGACAGGGGGGAAGACGGATGGCTACACCTTC	CASSLTGTGGKTDGYTF
TRBJ2-3	-	TRBV12-3/TRBV12-4	TRBD1	TGTGCCAGCAGTCCCGCCGACAGGGGACCACCCTTCACAGATACGCAGTATTTT	CASSPADRGPPFTDTQYF
TRBJ1-1	many	TRBV20-1	-	TGCAGTGCCGCGACAGCTGAAGCTTTCTTT	CSAATAEAFF
TRBJ1-6	many	TRBV27	TRBD1	TGTGCCAGCAGACCCCTATGGGACAGGGCGAACTCACCCCTCCACTTT	CASRPLWDRANSPLHF
TRBJ1-1	many	TRBV5-1	-	TGCGCCAGCAGCTTGGGAATTAGCGGAATCGAAGCTTTCTTT	CASSLGISGIEAFF
TRBJ1-1	many	TRBV12-3/TRBV12-4	-	TGTGCCAGCATGGCGGGCGATCCCTTGAACACTGAAGCTTTCTTT	CASMAGDPLNTEAFF